Listed below are T cell receptor beta chains from one sample, sequenced in a study of metastatic and nonmetastatic thyroid tumors. TCRdb re-called clones from the PCR reads using MiXCR. The data contain under 30,000 clones, 3.5% to 5% of them singletons. What was sequenced was blood. These receptor sequences come from a female donor with papillary thyroid cancer or a benign thyroid nodule (not recorded which). Some clones in this sample may be carry-over from other donors' samples. Both conserved end residues are part of each CDR3. The D gene is left open where the match is weak. Only some rows state a clone size, as once, few, many or a class for expanded clones.

D gene: .
V gene: TRBV6-1
clone size: .
J gene: TRBJ1-2
CDR3 DNA: TGTGCCAGCAGTTCGATGGGGGGCGGCTATGGCTACACCTTC
CDR3 protein: CASSSMGGGYGYTF

D gene: .
V gene: TRBV20-1
clone size: many
J gene: TRBJ2-7
CDR3 DNA: TGCAGTGCTAGAGATAGCGGCAGGAGGCCCTACGAGCAGTACTTC
CDR3 protein: CSARDSGRRPYEQYF

D gene: .
V gene: TRBV10-3
clone size: .
J gene: TRBJ2-2
CDR3 DNA: TGTGCCATCAGTTGGCAGGGCGGCGGGGAGCTGTTTTTT
CDR3 protein: CAISWQGGGELFF

D gene: TRBD2
V gene: TRBV28
clone size: medium-sized
J gene: TRBJ2-7
CDR3 DNA: TGTGCCAGCCTTAGCGGGAGCTCCTACGAGCAGTACTTC
CDR3 protein: CASLSGSSYEQYF

D gene: .
V gene: TRBV27
clone size: medium-sized
J gene: TRBJ1-1
CDR3 DNA: TGTGCCAGCAGTTTTATGGGAAACACTGAAGCTTTCTTT
CDR3 protein: CASSFMGNTEAFF

D gene: TRBD1
V gene: TRBV10-1
clone size: many
J gene: TRBJ1-1
CDR3 DNA: TGCGCCAGCAGAGGACAGGGAAACGCTGAAGCTTTCTTT
CDR3 protein: CASRGQGNAEAFF

D gene: .
V gene: TRBV3-1
clone size: many
J gene: TRBJ2-7
CDR3 DNA: TGTGCCAGCAGCCAGAACAGGGAGGCGGTCGAGCAGTACTTC
CDR3 protein: CASSQNREAVEQYF

D gene: TRBD2
V gene: TRBV12-3/TRBV12-4
clone size: .
J gene: TRBJ2-3
CDR3 DNA: TGTGCCAGCAGTTCCGGGACTAGCGTGTATGGAGATACGCAGTATTTT
CDR3 protein: CASSSGTSVYGDTQYF

D gene: .
V gene: TRBV7-9
clone size: .
J gene: TRBJ1-1
CDR3 DNA: TGTGCCAGCAGCCGCACAGGGAGGTACACTGAAGCTTTCTTT
CDR3 protein: CASSRTGRYTEAFF

D gene: .
V gene: TRBV6-1
clone size: few
J gene: TRBJ2-1
CDR3 DNA: TGTGCCAGCAGTGAAGGGCCGGAATACAATGAGCAGTTCTTC
CDR3 protein: CASSEGPEYNEQFF

D gene: TRBD1
V gene: TRBV5-1
clone size: few
J gene: TRBJ1-6
CDR3 DNA: TGCGCCAGCAGCATGACAGGGGCGGACAATTCACCCCTCCACTTT
CDR3 protein: CASSMTGADNSPLHF

D gene: .
V gene: TRBV7-9
clone size: few
J gene: TRBJ2-7
CDR3 DNA: TGTGCCAGCAGCCGGGTATCGTCCTACGAGCAGTACTTC
CDR3 protein: CASSRVSSYEQYF

D gene: .
V gene: TRBV7-2
clone size: once
J gene: TRBJ1-5
CDR3 DNA: TGTGCCAGCAATTCAACCCGACTGGGGGCCCAGCATTTT
CDR3 protein: CASNSTRLGAQHF

D gene: TRBD1
V gene: TRBV4-1
clone size: many
J gene: TRBJ2-7
CDR3 DNA: TGCGCCAGCAGCCTGCGTCCCGGGACAGTCGTATACGAGCAGTACTTC
CDR3 protein: CASSLRPGTVVYEQYF

D gene: TRBD1
V gene: TRBV7-3
clone size: many
J gene: TRBJ1-2
CDR3 DNA: TGTGCCAGCAGCTTAGATCGGGACAGAAGACATGGCTACACCTTC
CDR3 protein: CASSLDRDRRHGYTF

D gene: .
V gene: TRBV29-1
clone size: many
J gene: TRBJ2-7
CDR3 DNA: TGCAGCGCTGCCGGGGGCGGGGGAAGCTCCTACGAGCAGTACTTC
CDR3 protein: CSAAGGGGSSYEQYF

D gene: .
V gene: TRBV6-1
clone size: .
J gene: TRBJ2-7
CDR3 DNA: TGTGCCAGCAGAGAACTGACAGAATCCTACGAGCAGTACTTC
CDR3 protein: CASRELTESYEQYF

D gene: TRBD1
V gene: TRBV6-2/TRBV6-3
clone size: .
J gene: TRBJ1-2
CDR3 DNA: TGTGCCAGCAGTTGGGGGGACAGCCTCTATGGCTACACCTTC
CDR3 protein: CASSWGDSLYGYTF

D gene: .
V gene: TRBV2
clone size: .
J gene: TRBJ2-3
CDR3 DNA: TGTGCCATCCAGTGGGGAGTGGATACGCAGTATTTT
CDR3 protein: CAIQWGVDTQYF

D gene: TRBD1
V gene: TRBV7-6
clone size: .
J gene: TRBJ2-3
CDR3 DNA: TGTGCCAGCAGCTCTAGGACAGGGAGCACAGATACGCAGTATTTT
CDR3 protein: CASSSRTGSTDTQYF

D gene: .
V gene: TRBV5-1
clone size: many
J gene: TRBJ2-5
CDR3 DNA: TGCGCCAGCAGCTTGGGTGGCGGGTCGTGGTCCCAGTACTTC
CDR3 protein: CASSLGGGSWSQYF

D gene: TRBD1
V gene: TRBV12-3/TRBV12-4
clone size: many
J gene: TRBJ1-4
CDR3 DNA: TGTGCCAGCAGTTCCGCCGGGACAGGGAACGGCGAAAAACTGTTTTTT
CDR3 protein: CASSSAGTGNGEKLFF

D gene: .
V gene: TRBV7-9
clone size: few
J gene: TRBJ2-2
CDR3 DNA: TGTGCCAGCCCCCGGGGGAGCAACACCGGGGAGCTGTTTTTT
CDR3 protein: CASPRGSNTGELFF

D gene: .
V gene: TRBV10-3
clone size: few
J gene: TRBJ2-2
CDR3 DNA: TGTGCCATCAAGTCATCGGCTAACACCGGGGAGCTGTTTTTT
CDR3 protein: CAIKSSANTGELFF

D gene: .
V gene: TRBV12-5
clone size: few
J gene: TRBJ1-1
CDR3 DNA: TGTGCTAGTGGTTTGCAGGAAAACACTGAAGCTTTCTTT
CDR3 protein: CASGLQENTEAFF

D gene: .
V gene: TRBV27
clone size: medium-sized
J gene: TRBJ2-2
CDR3 DNA: TGTGCCAGCAGTTTAGCCTCCACCACCGGGGAGCTGTTTTTT
CDR3 protein: CASSLASTTGELFF

D gene: .
V gene: TRBV7-9
clone size: many
J gene: TRBJ2-3
CDR3 DNA: TGTGCCAGCAGCCCCGGGACCACTCAAGCCGATACGCAGTATTTT
CDR3 protein: CASSPGTTQADTQYF

D gene: .
V gene: TRBV18
clone size: many
J gene: TRBJ1-4
CDR3 DNA: TGTGCCAGCTCGCCCGGGGCCCAGCGCGGTGAAAAACTGTTTTTT
CDR3 protein: CASSPGAQRGEKLFF

D gene: TRBD2
V gene: TRBV18
clone size: .
J gene: TRBJ2-2
CDR3 DNA: TGTGCCAGCTCATCAGGGACTGCCGAGACTAGCGGGAGGCCGTACACCGGGGAGCTGTTTTTT
CDR3 protein: CASSSGTAETSGRPYTGELFF

D gene: .
V gene: TRBV6-5
clone size: many
J gene: TRBJ2-5
CDR3 DNA: TGTGCCAGCAGTTACTCGATGGGGGGAGGAGAGACCCAGTACTTC
CDR3 protein: CASSYSMGGGETQYF

D gene: .
V gene: TRBV9
clone size: many
J gene: TRBJ2-2
CDR3 DNA: TGTGCCAGCAGTGATTTGCGGGAAGTCGGGGAGCTGTTTTTT
CDR3 protein: CASSDLREVGELFF

D gene: .
V gene: TRBV5-1
clone size: .
J gene: TRBJ1-2
CDR3 DNA: TGCGCCAGCAGCTTGGGGCAGGGGCCAACTAACTATGGCTACACCTTC
CDR3 protein: CASSLGQGPTNYGYTF

D gene: TRBD2
V gene: TRBV20-1
clone size: many
J gene: TRBJ2-5
CDR3 DNA: TGCAGTGCTAGAGGGCGGGAGGGCATCAGTAAGAGCCAGTACTTC
CDR3 protein: CSARGREGISKSQYF

D gene: .
V gene: TRBV30
clone size: .
J gene: TRBJ2-2
CDR3 DNA: TGTGCCTGGAGCGAAGGTAGTGGGGGCACCGGGGAGCTGTTTTTT
CDR3 protein: CAWSEGSGGTGELFF

D gene: .
V gene: TRBV6-1
clone size: .
J gene: TRBJ1-5
CDR3 DNA: TGTGCCAGCAGTGAACCCTTCTTGGGGCCCCAGCATTTT
CDR3 protein: CASSEPFLGPQHF

D gene: .
V gene: TRBV27
clone size: many
J gene: TRBJ2-4
CDR3 DNA: TGTGCCAGCAGCAGAGGAGATGACATTCAGTACTTC
CDR3 protein: CASSRGDDIQYF

D gene: .
V gene: TRBV28
clone size: few
J gene: TRBJ1-5
CDR3 DNA: TGTGCCAGCAGCACAGGGCGGCGAGGAGGCAATCAGCCCCAGCATTTT
CDR3 protein: CASSTGRRGGNQPQHF

D gene: .
V gene: TRBV28
clone size: many
J gene: TRBJ1-1
CDR3 DNA: TGTGCCAGCAATTCTATCCCCACTGAAGCTTTCTTT
CDR3 protein: CASNSIPTEAFF

D gene: TRBD1
V gene: TRBV2
clone size: few
J gene: TRBJ2-1
CDR3 DNA: TGTGCCAGCAGTGGGCCAGCAGACGACAGGGGTCGCGATCGGAATGAGCATTTCTTC
CDR3 protein: CASSGPADDRGRDRNEHFF

D gene: .
V gene: TRBV5-4
clone size: many
J gene: TRBJ2-7
CDR3 DNA: TGTGCCAGCAGTTGGGACACGAAAACCGAGCAGTACTTC
CDR3 protein: CASSWDTKTEQYF

D gene: .
V gene: TRBV7-3
clone size: .
J gene: TRBJ2-2
CDR3 DNA: TGTGCCAGCAGCTTAATTAGGGCCACTAACACCGGGGAGCTGTTTTTT
CDR3 protein: CASSLIRATNTGELFF

D gene: .
V gene: TRBV3-1
clone size: many
J gene: TRBJ2-7
CDR3 DNA: TGTGCCAGCAGCCAAGCCGGGGACAAGTCCTACGAGCAGTACTTC
CDR3 protein: CASSQAGDKSYEQYF

D gene: TRBD2
V gene: TRBV9
clone size: many
J gene: TRBJ2-7
CDR3 DNA: TGTGCCAGCAGCGTAGGACTAGCGGGAGGCCACGAGCAGTACTTC
CDR3 protein: CASSVGLAGGHEQYF

D gene: TRBD1
V gene: TRBV6-1
clone size: .
J gene: TRBJ1-5
CDR3 DNA: TGTGCCAGCATTGAAGGGGGTTGGGGACAGCTGAGCAATCAGCCCCAGCATTTT
CDR3 protein: CASIEGGWGQLSNQPQHF

D gene: .
V gene: TRBV6-2/TRBV6-3
clone size: .
J gene: TRBJ1-1
CDR3 DNA: TGTGCCAGTAAGGGGGGTCCCACTGAAGCTTTCTTT
CDR3 protein: CASKGGPTEAFF

D gene: .
V gene: TRBV6-1
clone size: few
J gene: TRBJ2-2
CDR3 DNA: TGTGCCAGCAGTGAAGCAAACACCGGGGAGCTGTTTTTT
CDR3 protein: CASSEANTGELFF

D gene: TRBD1
V gene: TRBV19
clone size: .
J gene: TRBJ2-6
CDR3 DNA: TGTGCCAGTAGTATTCGGGACAGGGGTGGATCTGGGGCTAACGTCCTGACTTTC
CDR3 protein: CASSIRDRGGSGANVLTF

D gene: .
V gene: TRBV5-1
clone size: .
J gene: TRBJ2-7
CDR3 DNA: TGCGCCAGCAGCCCGGACGGGAGCTCCTACGAGCAGTACTTC
CDR3 protein: CASSPDGSSYEQYF

D gene: .
V gene: TRBV5-1
clone size: few
J gene: TRBJ1-6
CDR3 DNA: TGCGCCAGCAGCTCCGGGACATCTGGTGTAGGCTCACCCCTCCACTTT
CDR3 protein: CASSSGTSGVGSPLHF

D gene: .
V gene: TRBV10-3
clone size: many
J gene: TRBJ1-4
CDR3 DNA: TGTGCCATCAGTGAGACCAGGGAAGGTGAAAAACTGTTTTTT
CDR3 protein: CAISETREGEKLFF

D gene: TRBD2
V gene: TRBV7-3
clone size: many
J gene: TRBJ2-1
CDR3 DNA: TGTGCCAGCAGCTTAGCGGGAGGGGCGGGGAATGAGCAGTTCTTC
CDR3 protein: CASSLAGGAGNEQFF

D gene: .
V gene: TRBV6-1
clone size: few
J gene: TRBJ1-5
CDR3 DNA: TGTGCCAGCAGTGGACCAGTCAATCAGCCCCAGAATTTT
CDR3 protein: CASSGPVNQPQNF

D gene: .
V gene: TRBV6-1
clone size: .
J gene: TRBJ2-7
CDR3 DNA: TGTGCCAGCATTCGGACTGGGCACAGCTCCTACGAGCAGTACTTC
CDR3 protein: CASIRTGHSSYEQYF

D gene: TRBD1
V gene: TRBV27
clone size: few
J gene: TRBJ2-1
CDR3 DNA: TGCGCCAGCAGACCCCTTGGGACAGGGTTTTATGGGTGGTTCTTC
CDR3 protein: CASRPLGTGFYGWFF

D gene: TRBD1
V gene: TRBV7-9
clone size: many
J gene: TRBJ1-3
CDR3 DNA: TGTGCCAGCAGCCCACTTATTGGGGGAGGGGGCGCAGACACCATATATTTT
CDR3 protein: CASSPLIGGGGADTIYF

D gene: TRBD2
V gene: TRBV27
clone size: medium-sized
J gene: TRBJ2-1
CDR3 DNA: TGTGCCAGCAGTTCCGGGACTAGTTTTTACAATGAGCAGTTCTTC
CDR3 protein: CASSSGTSFYNEQFF